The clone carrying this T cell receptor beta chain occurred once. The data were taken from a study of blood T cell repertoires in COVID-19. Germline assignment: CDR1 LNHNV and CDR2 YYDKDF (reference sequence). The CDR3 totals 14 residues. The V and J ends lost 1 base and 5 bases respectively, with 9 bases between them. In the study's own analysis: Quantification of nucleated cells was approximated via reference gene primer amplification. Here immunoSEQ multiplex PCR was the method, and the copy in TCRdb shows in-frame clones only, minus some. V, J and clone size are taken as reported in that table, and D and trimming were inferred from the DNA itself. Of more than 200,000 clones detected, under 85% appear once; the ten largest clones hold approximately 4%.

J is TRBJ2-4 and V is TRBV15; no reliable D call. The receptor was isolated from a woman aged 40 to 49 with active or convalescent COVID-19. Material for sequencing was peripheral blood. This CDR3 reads CATSRVAPQNIQYF. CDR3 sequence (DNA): TGTGCCACCAGCAGAGTGGCTCCTCAAAACATTCAGTACTTC.